This entry lists 6 T cell receptor beta chains sequenced from one sample in a study of cytomegalovirus exposure and HLA in healthy donors. Vbeta (60) and Jbeta (13) primers were used in the PCR. Method: immunoSEQ multiplex PCR; TCRdb's copy keeps in-frame clones and lacks some. Of some 65,000 clones listed, almost 80% are singletons. The sample consisted of PBMCs. The receptors derive from a girl aged 5-17 years in good health and CMV-seropositive.

The chain employs TRBV10-3 and TRBJ2-7, with D perhaps matching TRBD1 (6 bases). This CDR3 region has 14 residues. V lost 4 bases, J lost 2 bases, and 12 bases lay in between. Per germline, CDR1 ENHRY and CDR2 SYGVKD. The CDR3 here is CAISGTVGPYEQYF. CDR3 coding DNA: TGTGCCATCAGTGGGACAGTAGGACCCTACGAGCAGTACTTC.

This clone was seen a few times. This chain connects TRBV4-1 to TRBJ2-3; 9 nucleotides agree with TRBD2. The CDR3 is made up of 14 amino acids. CDR1 is MGHRA, CDR2 YSYEKL, per germline. Germline trimming cut 4 bases from V and 3 bases from J; bases unmatched to any gene: 2. The DNA for the CDR3 is TGCGCCAGCAGCCTAGGACTAGCGACAGATACGCAGTATTTT. This encodes CASSLGLATDTQYF.

This chain connects TRBV2 to TRBJ2-7, with 10 bases lining up with TRBD2. The CDR3 consists of 15 residues. Germline assignment: CDR1 SNHLY and CDR2 FYNNEI. The ends lost 6 bases at V and 0 bases at J; junction bases unmatched: 5. CDR3 DNA sequence: TGTGCCAGCAGGTTAGGACTAGCGGACTCCTACGAGCAGTACTTC. This translates into CASRLGLADSYEQYF.

This clone has only one observation. The rearrangement joins TRBV28 to TRBJ2-1; 8 positions match TRBD1. The CDR3 loop spans 12 amino acids. The V segment lost 4 bases and the J segment 10 bases; nucleotides outside the gene matches: 3. Germline-derived CDR1 and CDR2 are MDHEN and SYDVKM. The CDR3 DNA sequence: TGTGCCAGCAGTTCCCGGGACAGGGAGCAGTTCTTC. Amino acids: CASSSRDREQFF.

The chain combines TRBV5-1 with TRBJ2-7; perhaps TRBD1 as D (6 bases). There are 13 residues in the CDR3. Trimming stripped 5 bases from V and 0 bases from J, with 9 bases between. CDR1 and CDR2 (germline): SGHRS, YFSETQ. As DNA, the CDR3 is TGCGCCAGCAGACCGGACAGCTCCTACGAGCAGTACTTC. Its translation: CASRPDSSYEQYF.

J is TRBJ2-7 and V is TRBV7-6, with D possibly TRBD1 on 5 matching bases. The length of the CDR3 is 13 residues. The germline CDR1 and CDR2 sequences are SGHVS and FNYEAQ. V was pared by 1 base and J by 3 bases, with 7 bases between. CDR3 bases: TGTGCCAGCAGCTTAGGACAGTTCTACGAGCAGTACTTC. Its translation is CASSLGQFYEQYF.